One sample yielded the 23 T cell receptor beta chains listed below, sequenced in a study of CD8 T cells in Susac syndrome. Reverse transcription of roughly 0.5 to 1 ug RNA was carried out with random hexamers. Each CDR3 protein gets one entry after TCRdb re-called the immunoSEQ multiplex PCR reads with MiXCR. Here the sample spans more than 95,000 distinct CDR3 sequences, 85% to 95% being singletons. The sequenced sample consisted of CD4+ T cells from PBMCs. The receptors come from a human donor with multiple sclerosis.

The V and J genes are TRBV29-1 and TRBJ1-2; D gene uncertain. The V and J ends lost 3 bases and 4 bases respectively, with 12 bases between them. The CDR3 sequence is 13 residues long. CDR1 is SQVTM, CDR2 ANQGSEA, per germline. The CDR3 sequence: CSVEGGIGYGYTF. The CDR3 coding sequence is TGCAGCGTTGAGGGAGGGATCGGCTATGGCTACACCTTC.

The chain is built from TRBV4-1 and TRBJ1-4, with D possibly matching TRBD1 (6 bases). The CDR3 totals 17 residues. Germline assignment: CDR1 MGHRA and CDR2 YSYEKL. V was trimmed by 0 bases and J by 3 bases, leaving 14 bases between them. CDR3 sequence reads: CASSQDGRRTANEKLFF. As DNA, the CDR3 is TGCGCCAGCAGCCAAGATGGCCGTCGGACAGCTAATGAAAAACTGTTTTTT.

This chain uses TRBV20-1 with TRBJ1-6; no firm D call. Germline V gene data show CDR1 as DFQATT and CDR2 as SNEGSKA (reference sequence). The CDR3 sequence is 17 residues long. V shed 0 bases and J shed 0 bases, with 12 bases lying between them. The CDR3 loop reads CSARDSLHSSYNSPLHF. The CDR3 DNA sequence: TGCAGTGCTAGAGATAGCCTTCATAGCTCCTATAATTCACCCCTCCACTTT.

The V and J genes are TRBV7-2 and TRBJ1-6, with D perhaps TRBD1 (5 bases). Per germline, CDR1 SGHTA and CDR2 FQGNSA. V was clipped by 1 base and J by 6 bases, with 7 bases between them. The CDR3 is made up of 14 amino acids. This chain's CDR3 is CASSLGGANSPLHF. CDR3 bases: TGTGCCAGCAGCTTAGGAGGGGCTAATTCACCCCTCCACTTT. Full variable domain (outside the CDR3, taken from reference TRBV7-2 and TRBJ1-6): GAGVSQSPSNKVTEKGKDVELRCDPISGHTALYWYRQSLGQGLEFLIYFQGNSAPDKSGLPSDRFSAERTGGSVSTLTIQRTQQEDSAVYLCASSLGGANSPLHFGNGTRLTVT.

The rearrangement uses TRBV29-1 and TRBJ2-5; D remains unclear. V was shortened by 2 bases and J by 1 base, with 5 bases between the two germline ends. The germline gives CDR1 SQVTM, CDR2 ANQGSEA. The CDR3 covers 12 residues. CDR3 nucleotides: TGCAGCGTTGAAAGGTCCCAAGAGACCCAGTACTTC. Protein product: CSVERSQETQYF.

This chain joins TRBV14 and TRBJ1-1; 9 nucleotides line up with TRBD1. V dropped 6 bases and J dropped 4; count of bases not matched to a gene: 12. Germline loops: CDR1 SGHDN, CDR2 FVKESK. The CDR3 length is 16 residues. This chain's CDR3 is CASSPLGQGLGTEAFF. CDR3 nucleotide sequence: TGTGCCAGCAGTCCCCTGGGACAGGGATTGGGCACTGAAGCTTTCTTT. Filled out from reference TRBV14 and TRBJ1-1, the complete variable domain reads EAGVTQFPSHSVIEKGQTVTLRCDPISGHDNLYWYRRVMGKEIKFLLHFVKESKQDESGMPNNRFLAERTGGTYSTLKVQPAELEDSGVYFCASSPLGQGLGTEAFFGQGTRLTVV.

The V gene is TRBV24-1, the J gene TRBJ2-5; 9 bases fit TRBD1. Germline loops: CDR1 KGHDR, CDR2 SFDVKD. J gave up 5 bases and V 3 bases, and 6 bases lay outside the gene matches. The CDR3 extends over 15 amino acids. CDR3 sequence (DNA): TGTGCCACCAGTGATCCTGGACAGGGGAGGGAGACCCAGTACTTC. This codes for CATSDPGQGRETQYF.

This clonotype was picked up a small number of times. This chain uses TRBV7-2 with TRBJ1-2; 9 positions agree with TRBD1. Per germline, CDR1 SGHTA and CDR2 FQGNSA. The ends lost 5 bases at V and 5 bases at J; junction bases unmatched: 9. The CDR3 contains 15 residues. CDR3 DNA: TGTGCCAGCAGCCCCTGGGGCGGACAGGGGTATGGCTACACCTTC. Protein sequence: CASSPWGGQGYGYTF. Full variable domain (missing parts from reference TRBV7-2 and TRBJ1-2): GAGVSQSPSNKVTEKGKDVELRCDPISGHTALYWYRQSLGQGLEFLIYFQGNSAPDKSGLPSDRFSAERTGGSVSTLTIQRTQQEDSAVYLCASSPWGGQGYGYTFGSGTRLTVV.

The V gene is TRBV12-3 or TRBV12-4, the J gene TRBJ1-2; D is undetermined. The CDR3 totals 12 residues. Trimming took off 5 bases at V and 5 bases at J, with 9 bases between the two ends. The CDR3 reads CASSLGIYGYTF. Written as DNA, the CDR3 is TGTGCCAGCAGTCTTGGGATTTATGGCTACACCTTC.

The CDR3, as DNA: TGTGCCAGCAGCGGGGACAGGACCGATGCCTATAATTCACCCCTCCACTTT. It codes for CASSGDRTDAYNSPLHF. The V call is TRBV7-2, the J call TRBJ1-6, with 8 bases that match TRBD1. Germline V gives CDR1 SGHTA, CDR2 FQGNSA. This CDR3 region has 17 residues. With 5 bases clipped from V and 2 bases from J, the junction kept 8 bases outside the gene matches.

The V call is TRBV5-1, the J call TRBJ1-2, with 11 bases aligning to TRBD1. Germline V CDR1 and CDR2: SGHRS, YFSETQ. The CDR3 totals 16 residues. V shed 0 bases and J 8 bases; nucleotides not matched to a gene: 9. CDR3 loop: CASSLEVGTGGQGYTF. For the CDR3, the DNA is TGCGCCAGCAGCTTGGAGGTCGGGACAGGGGGTCAAGGCTACACCTTC.

V and J are TRBV28 and TRBJ2-7, with D maybe TRBD1 (6 bases). CDR1 is MDHEN, CDR2 SYDVKM, per germline. This CDR3 region has 13 residues. V shed 6 bases and J shed 1 base, with 10 bases lying between them. The DNA of the CDR3 is TGTGCCAGCAGCGGACAGCTTTCCTACGAGCAGTACTTC. It specifies CASSGQLSYEQYF.

V gene TRBV25-1 combines with J gene TRBJ1-2; D gene unclear. Germline loops: CDR1 MGHDK, CDR2 SYGVNS. The CDR3 consists of 13 residues. V was pared by 4 bases and J by 6 bases, with 12 bases between. CDR3 residues: CASSALRQDGYTF. In DNA form, the CDR3 reads TGTGCCAGCAGTGCTCTTCGGCAAGATGGCTACACCTTC.

V gene TRBV13 combines with J gene TRBJ2-7, with D possibly TRBD2 on 8 matching bases. Germline CDR1 reads PRHDT; CDR2 reads FYEKMQ (reference sequence). The length of the CDR3 is 16 residues. Trimming removed 1 base at V and 6 bases at J, with 19 bases between. This CDR3 reads CASSLAGGQGGLEQYF. The CDR3, as DNA: TGTGCCAGCAGCTTAGCGGGGGGGCAGGGGGGCCTCGAGCAGTACTTC.

The chain recombines TRBV7-9 with TRBJ2-7; possible D gene TRBD1, 6 bases. Per germline, CDR1 SEHNR and CDR2 FQNEAQ (reference sequence). This CDR3 has 12 residues. Trimming pared 6 bases from V and 6 bases from J, leaving 12 bases between. The CDR3 bases are TGTGCCAGCAGAGCAGTGGGGGCCGAGCAGTACTTC. The encoded protein is CASRAVGAEQYF.

The V gene is TRBV7-9, the J gene TRBJ2-5; unclear D gene. V shed 3 bases and J shed 2 bases, with 7 bases lying between them. CDR3 length equals 13 residues. CDR1 is SEHNR and CDR2 is FQNEAQ in the germline V gene (reference sequence). The CDR3 here is CASSFESQETQYF. CDR3 nucleotides: TGTGCCAGCAGCTTCGAGTCACAAGAGACCCAGTACTTC.

CDR3 in amino acids: CASSLLGGVNNEQFF. CDR3 nucleotide sequence: TGTGCCAGCAGCTTACTAGGCGGGGTTAACAATGAGCAGTTCTTC. The chain is built from TRBV7-3 and TRBJ2-1; possible D gene TRBD2, 6 bases. V was trimmed by 2 bases and J by 5 bases, leaving 13 bases between them. The CDR3 has 15 amino acids. Germline loops: CDR1 SGHTA, CDR2 FQGTGA. Using reference TRBV7-3 and TRBJ2-1 for the parts outside the CDR3, the full variable domain is GAGVSQTPSNKVTEKGKYVELRCDPISGHTALYWYRQSLGQGPEFLIYFQGTGAADDSGLPNDRFFAVRPEGSVSTLKIQRTERGDSAVYLCASSLLGGVNNEQFFGPGTRLTVL.

This chain joins TRBV5-1 and TRBJ2-5, with TRBD2 identical over 13 bases. CDR1 and CDR2 (germline): SGHRS, YFSETQ. The CDR3 consists of 16 residues. With V trimmed by 4 bases and J by 2 bases, 5 bases remained unmatched. CDR3 amino acids: CASSPPTSGGQETQYF. Here the CDR3 DNA reads TGCGCCAGCAGCCCGCCGACTAGCGGGGGGCAAGAGACCCAGTACTTC.

This clonotype came up a few times. This sequence joins TRBV19 and TRBJ1-1; no clear D. Germline V lookup: CDR1 LNHDA, CDR2 SQIVND (reference sequence). CDR3 length: 12 residues. Deletions cut 4 bases from V and 0 bases from J, with 3 bases between. CDR3 coding DNA: TGTGCCAGTAGTACCCTGAACACTGAAGCTTTCTTT. Translated, it gives CASSTLNTEAFF.

J is TRBJ2-7 and V is TRBV6-5, with D possibly being TRBD2 (7 bases). This CDR3 comprises 14 residues. Germline lookup yields CDR1 MNHEY and CDR2 SVGAGI. V lost 0 bases to trimming and J lost 4 bases, with 10 bases between them. The CDR3 bases are TGTGCCAGCAGTTACTCGGGGGGGCGATACGAGCAGTACTTC. Residues: CASSYSGGRYEQYF.

The chain couples TRBV12-3 or TRBV12-4 to TRBJ2-5, with D perhaps being TRBD1 or TRBD2 (5 bases each). Trimming pared 5 bases from V and 6 bases from J, leaving 19 bases between. The CDR3 has 15 residues. CDR3 in DNA: TGTGCCAGCAGTCCCTTCGGTCGGGGCCGCCAGACCCAGTACTTC. Translated, it gives CASSPFGRGRQTQYF.

This chain connects TRBV10-3 to TRBJ2-1, with TRBD2 matching 9 bases. The V segment lost 11 bases and the J segment 4 bases; nucleotides outside the gene matches: 6. There are 13 residues in the CDR3. Germline V gene lookup returns CDR1 ENHRY and CDR2 SYGVKD. CDR3 amino acids: CAFSGGPYNEQFF. The CDR3 region has the DNA TGTGCCTTTAGCGGGGGTCCTTACAATGAGCAGTTCTTC.

The chain combines TRBV20-1 with TRBJ1-6, with no clear D. Germline V gene sequence: CDR1 DFQATT, CDR2 SNEGSKA (reference sequence). The CDR3 runs to 15 residues. The ends were cut back, 1 base at V and 3 bases at J, with 10 bases in the middle. This CDR3 is CSARVGGLYNSPLHF. In DNA form, the CDR3 reads TGCAGTGCTAGAGTGGGAGGACTCTATAATTCACCCCTCCACTTT.